This record looks at one T cell receptor (beta chain) sequence and its context. The entry originates in a study of blood T cells in healthy people across ages. V gave up 2 bases and J gave up 0 bases, with 10 bases separating them. CDR3 length equals 15 residues. The germline CDR1 and CDR2 sequences are MGHDK and SYGVNS. A J-beta primer mix and a sample-barcoded 5' primer were used in a second PCR of about 7 to 11 cycles. Via MiXCR, TCRdb re-called the 5' RACE reads, giving one row per CDR3 protein. The table lists 600,000 or so distinct CDR3 sequences, less than 60% of them singletons. The TCR sequence derives from a man older than 75 in good health. This chain connects TRBV25-1 to TRBJ2-5; D may be TRBD2 (5 bases). The sequenced sample was blood. The CDR3 coding sequence is TGTGCCAGCAGTGAACCCCAGCGGAACCAAGAGACCCAGTACTTC. This codes for CASSEPQRNQETQYF. The entire variable domain, with the rest obtained from reference TRBV25-1 and TRBJ2-5, is as follows: EADIYQTPRYLVIGTGKKITLECSQTMGHDKMYWYQQDPGMELHLIHYSYGVNSTEKGDLSSESTVSRIRTEHFPLTLESARPSHTSQYLCASSEPQRNQETQYFGPGTRLLVL.